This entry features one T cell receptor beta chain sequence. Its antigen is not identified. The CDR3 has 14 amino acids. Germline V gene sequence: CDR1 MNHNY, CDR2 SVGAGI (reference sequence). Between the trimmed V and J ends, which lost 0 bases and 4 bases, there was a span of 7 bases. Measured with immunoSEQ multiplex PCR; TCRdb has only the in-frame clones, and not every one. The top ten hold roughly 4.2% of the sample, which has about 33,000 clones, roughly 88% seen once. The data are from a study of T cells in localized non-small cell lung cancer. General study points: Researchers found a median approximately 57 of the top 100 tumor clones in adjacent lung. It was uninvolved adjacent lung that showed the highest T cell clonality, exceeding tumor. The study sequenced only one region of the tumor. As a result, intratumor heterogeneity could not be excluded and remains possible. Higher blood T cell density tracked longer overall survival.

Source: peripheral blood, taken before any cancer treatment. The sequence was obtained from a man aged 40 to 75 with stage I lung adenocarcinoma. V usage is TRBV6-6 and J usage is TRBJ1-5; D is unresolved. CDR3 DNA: TGTGCCAGCAGTTACTCGTTAGATAATCAGCCCCAGCATTTT. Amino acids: CASSYSLDNQPQHF.